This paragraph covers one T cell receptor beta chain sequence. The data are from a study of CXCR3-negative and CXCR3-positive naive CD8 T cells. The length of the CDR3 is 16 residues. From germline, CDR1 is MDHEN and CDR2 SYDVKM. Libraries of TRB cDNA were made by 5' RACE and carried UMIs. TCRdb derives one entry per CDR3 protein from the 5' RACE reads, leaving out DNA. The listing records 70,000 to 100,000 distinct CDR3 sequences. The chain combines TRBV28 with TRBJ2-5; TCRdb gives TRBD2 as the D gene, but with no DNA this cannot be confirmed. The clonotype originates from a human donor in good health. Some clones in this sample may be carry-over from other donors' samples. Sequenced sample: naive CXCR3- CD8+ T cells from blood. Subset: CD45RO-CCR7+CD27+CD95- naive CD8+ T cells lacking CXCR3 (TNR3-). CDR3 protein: CASSAPGTSLEETQYF.